In its sample, the clone carrying this T cell receptor (beta chain) was seen a few times. Its antigen is as yet unknown. This record belongs to a study of cytotoxic CD8 clonotypes in ibrutinib-treated CLL. The overall study: After a median of almost 70 months, roughly 15 patients stayed remitted and approximately 12 progressed; responses had been partial in about 24 and complete in 2. Study-wide results and caveats: Clonality was higher at baseline than in age-matched healthy donors and tracked circulating CD8+ T-cell counts. Stable or contracted on treatment, public clonotypes were also uncommon.

The CDR3 totals 13 residues. The V end lost 1 base, the J end lost 12 bases, and 16 bases lay between the germline ends. CDR1 and CDR2 from the germline V gene are SGHAT and FQNNGV. Measured with immunoSEQ multiplex PCR; TCRdb has only the in-frame clones, and not every one. Among about 72,000 clones, 70% to 90% were seen once, and the ten largest hold more than 7.5%. The sequence derives from a human donor with chronic lymphocytic leukemia. The chain uses TRBV11-2 and TRBJ2-7; D may correspond to TRBD1 or TRBD2 (7 bases each). Sequencing used PBMCs, obtained at disease progression, from a patient treated with ibrutinib. CDR3 protein: CASSLVATGRGYF. The CDR3 region has the DNA TGTGCCAGCAGCTTAGTGGCGACAGGGAGGGGGTACTTC. Looking up the rest from reference TRBV11-2 and TRBJ2-7 gives the full variable domain: EAGVAQSPRYKIIEKRQSVAFWCNPISGHATLYWYQQILGQGPKLLIQFQNNGVVDDSQLPKDRFSAERLKGVDSTLKIQPAKLEDSAVYLCASSLVATGRGYFGPGTRLTVT.